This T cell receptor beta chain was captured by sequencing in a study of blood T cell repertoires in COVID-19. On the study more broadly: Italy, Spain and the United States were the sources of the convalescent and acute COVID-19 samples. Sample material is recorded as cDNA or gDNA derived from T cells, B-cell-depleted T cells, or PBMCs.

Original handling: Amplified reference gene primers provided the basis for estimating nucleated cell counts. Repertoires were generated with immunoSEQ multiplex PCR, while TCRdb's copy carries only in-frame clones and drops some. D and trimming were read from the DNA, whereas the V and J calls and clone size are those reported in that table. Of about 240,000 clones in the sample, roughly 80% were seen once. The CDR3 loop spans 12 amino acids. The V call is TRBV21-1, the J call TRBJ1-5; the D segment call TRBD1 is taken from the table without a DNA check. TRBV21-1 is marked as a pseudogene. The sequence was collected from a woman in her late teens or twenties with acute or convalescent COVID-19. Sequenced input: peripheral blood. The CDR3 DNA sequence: TGTGCCAGCAGCCCCAGGGGTCAGCCCCAGCATTTT. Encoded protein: CASSPRGQPQHF.